This T cell receptor beta chain comes out of a study of blood T cell repertoires in COVID-19. Study in general: The United States, Italy and Spain supplied acute and convalescent COVID-19 samples. T cells, B-cell-depleted T cells, or PBMCs supplied cDNA or gDNA.

CDR3 length: 15 amino acids. V shed 5 bases, J shed 6 bases, and the junction held 9 bases outside the gene matches. The germline V gene has CDR1 SGHDN and CDR2 FVKESK. Authors' data handling: For nucleated cells, counts were estimated from reference gene primer amplification. This table comes from immunoSEQ multiplex PCR, and its TCRdb copy is limited to in-frame clones, with some not included. D and trimming were read from the DNA, whereas the V and J calls and clone size are those reported in that table. The profile shows over 150,000 clones, nearly 80% of them singletons. The chain employs TRBV14 and TRBJ2-1; 8 bases are shared with TRBD2. This TCR came from a woman in her 70s with acute or convalescent COVID-19. The specimen sequenced was peripheral blood. CDR3 in DNA: TGTGCCAGCAGCAGGTACAGCGGGAGTGGCAATGAGCAGTTCTTC. Protein: CASSRYSGSGNEQFF.